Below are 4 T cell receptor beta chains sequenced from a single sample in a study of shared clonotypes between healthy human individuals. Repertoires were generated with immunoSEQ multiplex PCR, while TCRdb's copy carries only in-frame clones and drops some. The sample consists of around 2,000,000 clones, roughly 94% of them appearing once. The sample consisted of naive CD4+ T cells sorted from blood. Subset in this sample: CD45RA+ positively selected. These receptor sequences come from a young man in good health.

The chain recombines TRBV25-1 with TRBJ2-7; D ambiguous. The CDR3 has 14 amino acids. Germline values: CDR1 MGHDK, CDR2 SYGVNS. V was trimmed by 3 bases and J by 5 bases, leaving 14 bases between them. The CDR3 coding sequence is TGTGCCAGCAGTGATGGGATAATGACCCACGAGCAGTACTTC. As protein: CASSDGIMTHEQYF.

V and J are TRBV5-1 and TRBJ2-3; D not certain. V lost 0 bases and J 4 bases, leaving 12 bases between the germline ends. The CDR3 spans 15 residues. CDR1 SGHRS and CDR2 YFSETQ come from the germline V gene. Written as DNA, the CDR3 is TGCGCCAGCAGCTTGGTTATGGTAGGCGCAGATACGCAGTATTTT. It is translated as CASSLVMVGADTQYF.

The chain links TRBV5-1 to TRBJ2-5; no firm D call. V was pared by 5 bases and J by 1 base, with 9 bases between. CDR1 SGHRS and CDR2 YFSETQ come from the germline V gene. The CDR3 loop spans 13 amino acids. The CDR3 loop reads CASRGTIQETQYF. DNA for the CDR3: TGCGCCAGCAGAGGAACTATCCAAGAGACCCAGTACTTC.

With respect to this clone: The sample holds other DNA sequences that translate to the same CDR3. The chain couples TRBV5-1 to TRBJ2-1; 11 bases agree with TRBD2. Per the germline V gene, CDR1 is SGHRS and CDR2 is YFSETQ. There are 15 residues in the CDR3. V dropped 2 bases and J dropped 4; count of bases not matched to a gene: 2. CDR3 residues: CASSLLAGAYNEQFF. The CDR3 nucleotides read TGCGCCAGCAGCTTACTAGCGGGAGCATACAATGAGCAGTTCTTC. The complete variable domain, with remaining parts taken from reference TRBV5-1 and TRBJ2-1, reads KAGVTQTPRYLIKTRGQQVTLSCSPISGHRSVSWYQQTPGQGLQFLFEYFSETQRNKGNFPGRFSGRQFSNSRSEMNVSTLELGDSALYLCASSLLAGAYNEQFFGPGTRLTVL.